The source of this TCR beta chain is a study of cytomegalovirus exposure and HLA in healthy donors. The CDR3 runs 17 residues. The V gene end was trimmed by 4 bases and the J gene end by 8 bases; junction bases not matched to a gene: 14. In germline, CDR1 is PRHDT, CDR2 FYEKMQ (reference sequence). PCR involved 60 Vbeta and 13 Jbeta primers. Produced via immunoSEQ multiplex PCR; TCRdb's table is partial and in-frame only. The top ten hold approximately 4% of the sample, which has about 95,000 clones, less than 80% seen once. Sequencing input: PBMCs. This chain connects TRBV13 to TRBJ2-1, with TRBD2 matching 10 bases. The sequence was collected from a woman in her thirties or forties in good health and CMV-seropositive. This CDR3 reads CASSSRLSGRAGHEQFF. The CDR3 DNA reads as TGTGCCAGCAGCTCCCGATTAAGCGGGAGGGCCGGCCATGAGCAGTTCTTC. The full variable domain, in which reference TRBV13 and TRBJ2-1 provide the parts outside the CDR3, is AAGVIQSPRHLIKEKRETATLKCYPIPRHDTVYWYQQGPGQDPQFLISFYEKMQSDKGSIPDRFSAQQFSDYHSELNMSSLELGDSALYFCASSSRLSGRAGHEQFFGPGTRLTVL.